This T cell receptor (beta chain) emerged from a study of monozygotic twins with inflammatory bowel disease. Study results and caveats: People with IBD had fewer clonotypes in common with others than healthy twins did, especially with disease activity.

Germline values: CDR1 SGHVS, CDR2 FQNEAQ. There are 14 residues in the CDR3. With respect to this clonotype: Its antigen is as yet unknown.

TCRdb re-analyzed the 5' RACE reads; it lists each CDR3 protein once, without DNA. Its table records about 300,000 distinct CDR3 sequences. One blood sample of 2 to 2.5 ml was taken from each donor. Source material: blood. The chain has TRBV7-8 and TRBJ2-7; TCRdb designates TRBD1, a call that cannot be tested without DNA. This clonotype originated in a human donor with ulcerative colitis or Crohn's disease, or a healthy co-twin of an affected twin (not recorded which). The CDR3 protein is CASSLQGKSDEQYF.